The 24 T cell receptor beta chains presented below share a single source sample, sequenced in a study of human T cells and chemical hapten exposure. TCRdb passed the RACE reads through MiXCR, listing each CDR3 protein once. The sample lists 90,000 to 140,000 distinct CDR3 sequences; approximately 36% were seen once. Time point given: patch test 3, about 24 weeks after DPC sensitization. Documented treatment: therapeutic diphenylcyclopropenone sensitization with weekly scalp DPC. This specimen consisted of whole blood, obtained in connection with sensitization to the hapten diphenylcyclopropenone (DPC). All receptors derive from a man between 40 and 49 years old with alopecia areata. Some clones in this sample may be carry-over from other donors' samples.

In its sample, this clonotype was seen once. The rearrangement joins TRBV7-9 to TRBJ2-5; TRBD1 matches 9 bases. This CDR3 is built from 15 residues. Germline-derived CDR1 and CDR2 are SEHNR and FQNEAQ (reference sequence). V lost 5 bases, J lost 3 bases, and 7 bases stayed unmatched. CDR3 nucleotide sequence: TGTGCCAGCAGCGGGGGACAGGGCGGAAAAGAGACCCAGTACTTC. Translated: CASSGGQGGKETQYF.

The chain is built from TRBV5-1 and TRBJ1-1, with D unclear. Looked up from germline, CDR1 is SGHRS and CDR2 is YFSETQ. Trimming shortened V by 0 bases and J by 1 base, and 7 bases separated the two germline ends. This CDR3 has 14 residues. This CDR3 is CASSLAKGNTEAFF. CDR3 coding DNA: TGCGCCAGCAGCTTGGCCAAAGGGAACACTGAAGCTTTCTTT.

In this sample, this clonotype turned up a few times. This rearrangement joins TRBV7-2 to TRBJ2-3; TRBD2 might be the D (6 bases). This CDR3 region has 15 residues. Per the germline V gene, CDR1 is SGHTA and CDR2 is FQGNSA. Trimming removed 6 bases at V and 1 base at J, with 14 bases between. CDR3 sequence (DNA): TGTGCCAGCAGGAGTGGACTAACCCGCACAGATACGCAGTATTTT. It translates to CASRSGLTRTDTQYF. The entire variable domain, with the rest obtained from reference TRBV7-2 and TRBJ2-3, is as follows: GAGVSQSPSNKVTEKGKDVELRCDPISGHTALYWYRQSLGQGLEFLIYFQGNSAPDKSGLPSDRFSAERTGGSVSTLTIQRTQQEDSAVYLCASRSGLTRTDTQYFGPGTRLTVL.

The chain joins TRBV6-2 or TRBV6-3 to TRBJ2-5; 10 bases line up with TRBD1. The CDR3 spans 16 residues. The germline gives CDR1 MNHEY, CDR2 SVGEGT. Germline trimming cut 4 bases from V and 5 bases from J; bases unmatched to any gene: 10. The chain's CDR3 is CASSSLGGTGDETQYF. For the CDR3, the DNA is TGTGCCAGCAGTTCCCTAGGCGGGACAGGGGACGAGACCCAGTACTTC.

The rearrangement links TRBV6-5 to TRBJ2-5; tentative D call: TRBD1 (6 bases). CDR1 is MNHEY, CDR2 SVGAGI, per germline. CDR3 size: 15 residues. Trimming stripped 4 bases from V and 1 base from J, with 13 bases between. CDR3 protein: CASSSMTGLQETQYF. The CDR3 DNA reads TGTGCCAGCAGTTCGATGACAGGTCTCCAAGAGACCCAGTACTTC.

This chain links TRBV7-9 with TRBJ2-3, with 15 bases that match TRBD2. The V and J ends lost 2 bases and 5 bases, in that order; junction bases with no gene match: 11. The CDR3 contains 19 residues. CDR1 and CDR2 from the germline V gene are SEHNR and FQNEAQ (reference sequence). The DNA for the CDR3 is TGTGCCAGCAGCTTATCCCGGACTAGCGGGAGGGCCGTCGGAGATACGCAGTATTTT. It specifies CASSLSRTSGRAVGDTQYF.

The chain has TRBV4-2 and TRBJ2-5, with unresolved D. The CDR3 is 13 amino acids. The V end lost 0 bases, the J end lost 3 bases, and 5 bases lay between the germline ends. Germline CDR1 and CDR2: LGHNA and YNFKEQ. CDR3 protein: CASSQDGEETQYF. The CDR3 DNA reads TGTGCCAGCAGCCAAGACGGTGAAGAGACCCAGTACTTC.

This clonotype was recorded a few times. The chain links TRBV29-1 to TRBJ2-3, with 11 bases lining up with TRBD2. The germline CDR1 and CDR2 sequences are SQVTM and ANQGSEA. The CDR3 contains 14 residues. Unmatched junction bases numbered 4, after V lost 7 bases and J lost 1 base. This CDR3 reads CSARLAGRTDTQYF. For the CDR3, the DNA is TGCAGCGCCCGACTAGCGGGGCGCACAGATACGCAGTATTTT.

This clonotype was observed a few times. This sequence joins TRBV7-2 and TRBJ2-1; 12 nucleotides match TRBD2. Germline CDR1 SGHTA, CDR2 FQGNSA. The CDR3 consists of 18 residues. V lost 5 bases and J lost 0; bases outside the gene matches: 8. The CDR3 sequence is CASSQPRTSGVSYNEQFF. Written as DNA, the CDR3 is TGTGCCAGCAGCCAACCCCGGACTAGCGGGGTCTCCTACAATGAGCAGTTCTTC.

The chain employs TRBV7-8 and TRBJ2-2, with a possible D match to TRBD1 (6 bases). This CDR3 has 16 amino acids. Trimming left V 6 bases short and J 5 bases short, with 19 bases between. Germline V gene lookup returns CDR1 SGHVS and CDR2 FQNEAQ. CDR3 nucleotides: TGTGCCAGCAGTACGAGAAGGGCAGGGGTAACCGGGGAGCTGTTTTTT. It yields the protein CASSTRRAGVTGELFF.

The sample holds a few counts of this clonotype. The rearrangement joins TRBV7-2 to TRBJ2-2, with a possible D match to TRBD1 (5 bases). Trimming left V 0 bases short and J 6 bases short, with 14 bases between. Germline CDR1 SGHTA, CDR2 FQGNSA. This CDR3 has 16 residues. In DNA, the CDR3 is TGTGCCAGCAGCTTAGCGCAGGCAGGGCAGGCCGGGGAGCTGTTTTTT. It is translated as CASSLAQAGQAGELFF.

CDR3 sequence reads: CASSSSSFLHF. The CDR3, as DNA: TGTGCCAGCAGCTCGAGTAGTTTCCTCCACTTT. The chain joins TRBV7-2 to TRBJ1-6, with D uncertain. The ends were cut back, 4 bases at V and 15 bases at J, with 10 bases in the middle. Per the germline V gene, CDR1 is SGHTA and CDR2 is FQGNSA. This CDR3 comprises 11 residues.

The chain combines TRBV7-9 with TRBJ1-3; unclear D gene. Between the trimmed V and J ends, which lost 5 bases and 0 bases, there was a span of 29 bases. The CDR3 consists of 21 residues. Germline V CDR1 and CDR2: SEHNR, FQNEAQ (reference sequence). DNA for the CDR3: TGTGCCAGCAGCGGCATCCTCGCTCCGCGGACGCCGGATCCCTCTGGAAACACCATATATTTT. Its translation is CASSGILAPRTPDPSGNTIYF.

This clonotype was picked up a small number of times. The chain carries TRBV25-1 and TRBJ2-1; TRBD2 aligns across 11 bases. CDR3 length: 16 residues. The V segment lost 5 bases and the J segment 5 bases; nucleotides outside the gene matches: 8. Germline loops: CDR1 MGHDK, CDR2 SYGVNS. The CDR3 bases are TGTGCCAGCAGTACACTAGCGGGGGATCTGCACAATGAGCAGTTCTTC. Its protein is CASSTLAGDLHNEQFF.

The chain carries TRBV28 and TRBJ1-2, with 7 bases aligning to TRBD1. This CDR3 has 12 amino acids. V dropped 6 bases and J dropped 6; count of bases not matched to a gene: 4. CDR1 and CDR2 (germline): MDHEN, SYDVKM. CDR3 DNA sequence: TGTGCCAGCAGGTGGACAGGCGATGGCTACACCTTC. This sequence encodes CASRWTGDGYTF.

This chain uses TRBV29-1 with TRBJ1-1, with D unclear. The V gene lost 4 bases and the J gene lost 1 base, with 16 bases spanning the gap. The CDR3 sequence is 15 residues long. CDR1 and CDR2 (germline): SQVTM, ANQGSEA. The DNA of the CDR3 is TGCAGCGTTGTTCGATCGGCAGACTCGAACACTGAAGCTTTCTTT. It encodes CSVVRSADSNTEAFF.

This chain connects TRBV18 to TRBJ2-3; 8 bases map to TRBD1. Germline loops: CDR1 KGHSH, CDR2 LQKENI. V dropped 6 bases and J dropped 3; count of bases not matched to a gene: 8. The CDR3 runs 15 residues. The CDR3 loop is CASSRDRGVTDTQYF. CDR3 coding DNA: TGTGCCAGCTCGCGCGACAGGGGTGTGACAGATACGCAGTATTTT.

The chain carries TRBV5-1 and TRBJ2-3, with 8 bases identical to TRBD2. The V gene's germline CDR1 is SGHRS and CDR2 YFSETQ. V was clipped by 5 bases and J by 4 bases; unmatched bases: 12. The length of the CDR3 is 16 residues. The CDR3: CASSRGTSGQSDTQYF. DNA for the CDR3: TGCGCCAGCAGTAGAGGTACTAGCGGTCAATCAGATACGCAGTATTTT.

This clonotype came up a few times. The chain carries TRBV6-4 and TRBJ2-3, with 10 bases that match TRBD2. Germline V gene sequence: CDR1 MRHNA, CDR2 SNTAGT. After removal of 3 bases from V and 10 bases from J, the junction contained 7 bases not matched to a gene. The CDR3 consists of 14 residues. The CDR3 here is CASSEASGSLAQYF. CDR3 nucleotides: TGTGCCAGCAGTGAAGCTAGCGGGAGTTTAGCGCAGTATTTT.

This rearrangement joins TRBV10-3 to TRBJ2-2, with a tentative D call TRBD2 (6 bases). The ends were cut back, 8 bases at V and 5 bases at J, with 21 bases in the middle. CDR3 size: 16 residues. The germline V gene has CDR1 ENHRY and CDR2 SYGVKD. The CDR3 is CAIDAGAGSPTGELFF. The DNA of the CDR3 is TGTGCCATCGATGCTGGGGCGGGAAGCCCAACCGGGGAGCTGTTTTTT.

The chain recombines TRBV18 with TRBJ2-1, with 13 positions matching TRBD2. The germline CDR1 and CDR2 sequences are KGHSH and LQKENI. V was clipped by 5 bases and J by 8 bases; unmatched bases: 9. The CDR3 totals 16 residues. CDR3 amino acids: CASSSWTSGSGDEQFF. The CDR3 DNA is TGTGCCAGCTCATCGTGGACTAGCGGGAGTGGCGATGAGCAGTTCTTC.

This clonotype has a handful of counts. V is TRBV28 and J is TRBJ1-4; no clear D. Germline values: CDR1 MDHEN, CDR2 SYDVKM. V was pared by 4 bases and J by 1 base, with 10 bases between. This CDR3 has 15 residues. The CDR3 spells CASSSLRITNEKLFF. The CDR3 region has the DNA TGTGCCAGCAGTTCTCTCAGGATAACTAATGAAAAACTGTTTTTT.

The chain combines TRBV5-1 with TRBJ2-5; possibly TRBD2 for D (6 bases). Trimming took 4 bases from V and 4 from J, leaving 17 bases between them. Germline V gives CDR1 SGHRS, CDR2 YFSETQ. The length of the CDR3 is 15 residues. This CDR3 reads CASSPLATALETQYF. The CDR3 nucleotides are TGCGCCAGCAGCCCACTAGCAACGGCGTTAGAGACCCAGTACTTC.

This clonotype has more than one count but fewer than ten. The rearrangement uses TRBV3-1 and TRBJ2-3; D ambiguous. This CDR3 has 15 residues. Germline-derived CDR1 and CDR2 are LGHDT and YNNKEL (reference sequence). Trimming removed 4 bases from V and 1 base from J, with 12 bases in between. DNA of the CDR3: TGTGCCAGCAGCCCAAGTCGGGTTCGCACAGATACGCAGTATTTT. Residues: CASSPSRVRTDTQYF.